The 12 T cell receptor beta chains below come from one sample, sequenced in a study of control samples from healthy donors and cancer patients. Clones were read by immunoSEQ multiplex PCR, and TCRdb kept only the in-frame ones, dropping some. The profile shows under 200,000 clones, around 94% of them singletons. Sequences were obtained from PBMCs. These receptors all come from a man between 60 and 75 years old with colorectal cancer.

The gene calls are TRBV24-1 and TRBJ2-3, with D unclear. CDR1 is KGHDR, CDR2 SFDVKD, per germline. Trimming left V 1 base short and J 2 bases short, with 21 bases between. This CDR3 region has 19 residues. This chain's CDR3 is CATSDFEGYSISPTDTQYF. CDR3 DNA sequence: TGTGCCACCAGTGATTTTGAAGGATACTCCATCTCCCCCACAGATACGCAGTATTTT.

The J gene is TRBJ2-4, the V gene TRBV7-8; possible D gene TRBD2, 5 bases. V lost 1 base to trimming and J lost 3 bases, with 10 bases between them. The CDR3 sequence is 15 residues long. The germline CDR1 and CDR2 sequences are SGHVS and FQNEAQ. The CDR3 is CASSLELEGKNIQYF. CDR3 bases: TGTGCCAGCAGCTTAGAGCTAGAGGGCAAAAACATTCAGTACTTC.

The J gene is TRBJ1-6, the V gene TRBV7-2, with D tentatively TRBD1 (5 bases). V was cut by 2 bases and J by 10 bases, with 12 bases left in between. Germline V gene sequence: CDR1 SGHTA, CDR2 FQGNSA. CDR3 length equals 14 residues. In DNA, the CDR3 is TGTGCCAGCAGCTTACGGGGCGCTGAGTCACCCCTCCACTTT. It translates to CASSLRGAESPLHF.

The V and J genes are TRBV5-4 and TRBJ1-4; D is perhaps TRBD1 (5 bases). The CDR3 contains 16 residues. The germline gives CDR1 SGHNT, CDR2 YYREEE (reference sequence). V gave up 0 bases and J gave up 1 base, with 10 bases separating them. CDR3 DNA: TGTGCCAGCAGCTTGGACGGGGGAGGAACTAATGAAAAACTGTTTTTT. Translation gives CASSLDGGGTNEKLFF.

The chain joins TRBV6-5 to TRBJ1-5; D gene uncertain. This CDR3 is built from 14 residues. The ends were cut back, 6 bases at V and 2 bases at J, with 11 bases in the middle. Germline V lookup: CDR1 MNHEY, CDR2 SVGAGI. The CDR3 protein is CASSQDGGNQPQHF. The CDR3 DNA is TGTGCCAGCAGCCAGGACGGAGGCAATCAGCCCCAGCATTTT.

The V gene is TRBV15, the J gene TRBJ2-2; 14 nucleotides line up with TRBD2. This CDR3 has 17 amino acids. Germline CDR1 is LNHNV and CDR2 is YYDKDF (reference sequence). V trimming: 1 base; J trimming: 4 bases; junction bases outside the gene matches: 2. The chain's CDR3 is CATSRAGTSGGTGELFF. The CDR3 DNA reads as TGTGCCACCAGCAGAGCCGGGACTAGCGGGGGCACCGGGGAGCTGTTTTTT. Using reference TRBV15 and TRBJ2-2 for the parts outside the CDR3, the full variable domain is DAMVIQNPRYQVTQFGKPVTLSCSQTLNHNVMYWYQQKSSQAPKLLFHYYDKDFNNEADTPDNFQSRRPNTSFCFLDIRSPGLGDTAMYLCATSRAGTSGGTGELFFGEGSRLTVL.

The chain links TRBV7-8 to TRBJ1-1, with 8 bases matching TRBD1. From germline, CDR1 is SGHVS and CDR2 FQNEAQ. V dropped 10 bases and J dropped 0; count of bases not matched to a gene: 7. CDR3 size: 14 residues. As DNA, the CDR3 is TGTGCCACCCGGACAGGGCACGTGAACACTGAAGCTTTCTTT. Amino acid sequence: CATRTGHVNTEAFF.

This chain links TRBV3-1 (or the pseudogene TRBV3-2) with TRBJ1-2; D not certain. Per germline, CDR1 LGHDT and CDR2 YNNKEL (reference sequence). Trimming took 1 base from V and 6 from J, leaving 33 bases between them. This CDR3 region has 21 residues. CDR3 in amino acids: CASSQGLGPTFSFRKKNGYTF. The CDR3 nucleotides read TGTGCCAGCAGCCAAGGCTTAGGGCCTACGTTTTCTTTTCGAAAAAAAAATGGCTACACCTTC.

This clone is a singleton in its sample. The gene calls are TRBV2 and TRBJ2-2; a weak D match, TRBD1 (6 bases). Germline CDR1 SNHLY, CDR2 FYNNEI. This CDR3 is built from 16 residues. The germline V and J ends were trimmed by 7 bases and 0 bases, with 15 bases remaining between them. The CDR3 region is CASKLQSGANTGELFF. CDR3 sequence (DNA): TGTGCCAGCAAGTTGCAGTCAGGGGCGAACACCGGGGAGCTGTTTTTT.

This chain links TRBV7-9 with TRBJ1-2; TRBD1 matches 9 bases. The CDR3 is 14 residues long. Trimming cost V 6 bases and J 4 bases; bases outside gene matches: 6. Looked up from germline, CDR1 is SEHNR and CDR2 is FQNEAQ (reference sequence). The CDR3 region has the DNA TGTGCCAGCAGTCAGGACAGGGGCACCTATGGCTACACCTTC. It is translated as CASSQDRGTYGYTF. Full variable domain (rest looked up from reference TRBV7-9 and TRBJ1-2): DTGVSQNPRHKITKRGQNVTFRCDPISEHNRLYWYRQTLGQGPEFLTYFQNEAQLEKSRLLSDRFSAERPKGSFSTLEIQRTEQGDSAMYLCASSQDRGTYGYTFGSGTRLTVV.

In DNA, the CDR3 is TGTGCCAGCAGCTTGGGTCAGGGTCCCTACGAGCAGTACTTC. Amino acid sequence: CASSLGQGPYEQYF. The chain has TRBV5-4 and TRBJ2-7; tentatively, D is TRBD1 (5 bases). From germline, CDR1 is SGHNT and CDR2 YYREEE (reference sequence). Trimming took off 0 bases at V and 2 bases at J, with 9 bases between the two ends. There are 14 residues in the CDR3.

The rearrangement links TRBV6-5 to TRBJ1-2; TRBD1 might be the D (5 bases). Between the trimmed V and J ends, which lost 6 bases and 8 bases, there was a span of 16 bases. Germline V gene data show CDR1 as MNHEY and CDR2 as SVGAGI. The CDR3 covers 13 residues. The CDR3 loop is CASSHPAQGGYTF. The CDR3 DNA reads as TGTGCCAGCAGCCACCCGGCGCAGGGCGGCTACACCTTC.